A single T cell receptor (beta chain) is shown here with its context. TCRdb re-derived calls from the 5' RACE reads in MiXCR, one entry per CDR3 protein. Of 350,000 to 550,000 distinct CDR3 sequences in the sample, 18% were seen once. The record originates from a study of T cells after yellow fever vaccination. CDR3 length equals 12 residues. Germline V lookup: CDR1 MNHNS, CDR2 SASEGT. V shed 4 bases and J shed 9 bases, with 9 bases lying between them. This TCR was recovered from a young man who received the YFV17D yellow fever vaccine. The sequencing used PBMCs, collected before the yellow fever booster vaccination. This chain uses TRBV6-1 with TRBJ2-2; D gene uncertain. CDR3 loop: CASSGRFRELFF. The CDR3 DNA is TGTGCCAGCAGTGGGAGATTCCGGGAGCTGTTTTTT.